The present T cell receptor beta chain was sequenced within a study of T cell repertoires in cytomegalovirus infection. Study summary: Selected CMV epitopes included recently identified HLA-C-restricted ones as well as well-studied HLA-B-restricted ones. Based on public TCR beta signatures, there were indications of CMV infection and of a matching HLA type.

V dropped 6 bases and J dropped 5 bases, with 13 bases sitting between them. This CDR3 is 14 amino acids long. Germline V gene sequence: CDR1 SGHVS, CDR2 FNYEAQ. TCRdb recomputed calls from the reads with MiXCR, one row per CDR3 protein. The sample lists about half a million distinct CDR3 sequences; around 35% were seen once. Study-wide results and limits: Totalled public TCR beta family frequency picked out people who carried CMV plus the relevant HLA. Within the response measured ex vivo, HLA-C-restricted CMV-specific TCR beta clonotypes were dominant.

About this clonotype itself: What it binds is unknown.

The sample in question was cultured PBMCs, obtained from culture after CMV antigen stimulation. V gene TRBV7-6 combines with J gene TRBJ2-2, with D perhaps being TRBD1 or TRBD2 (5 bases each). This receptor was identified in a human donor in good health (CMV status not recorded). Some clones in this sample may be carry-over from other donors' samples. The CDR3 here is CASSRGRLTGELFF. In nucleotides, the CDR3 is TGTGCCAGCAGTCGGGGCAGGTTGACCGGGGAGCTGTTTTTT. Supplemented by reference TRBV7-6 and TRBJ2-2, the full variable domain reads GAGVSQSPRYKVTKRGQDVALRCDPISGHVSLYWYRQALGQGPEFLTYFNYEAQQDKSGLPNDRFSAERPEGSISTLTIQRTEQRDSAMYRCASSRGRLTGELFFGEGSRLTVL.